Given below is one T cell receptor beta chain in context. What it binds is not known. The PCR ran on 60 Vbeta and 13 Jbeta primers. Here immunoSEQ multiplex PCR was the method, and the copy in TCRdb shows in-frame clones only, minus some. The top ten clones hold 3.6% of a sample with 120,000 or so clones, 80% to 90% of them seen once. The CDR3 spans 13 residues. The germline V gene has CDR1 SGHRS and CDR2 YFSETQ. The germline V and J ends were trimmed by 0 bases and 5 bases, with 9 bases remaining between them. This entry is derived from a study of cytomegalovirus exposure and HLA in healthy donors. Overall study results and limits: For cytomegalovirus status, the classifier reportedly gave diagnoses with high specificity and sensitivity. According to a later analysis, most TCR beta chains associated with CMV appeared HLA-restricted.

The chain joins TRBV5-1 to TRBJ2-7, with TRBD2 as a possible D gene (6 bases). The sample was PBMCs. The TCR originated in a woman in her forties in good health and CMV-seropositive. In nucleotides, the CDR3 is TGCGCCAGCAGCTTGGGGGAGGCCAACGAGCAGTACTTC. Translation gives CASSLGEANEQYF.